This TCR beta chain was documented in a study of shared clonotypes between healthy human individuals. Findings and limits, study-wide: Sample collection involved blood only; tissue repertoires are likely different.

Germline lookup yields CDR1 SGHNT and CDR2 YYREEE (reference sequence). The CDR3 contains 17 residues. The junction had 6 bases not matched to a gene; V was cut back by 4 bases and J by 0 bases. To note about this clone: Its antigen remains unidentified.

It was approximately 280 ng DNA, some 28,000 T cell genomes, that went into each replicate PCR of unsorted PBMC. In the authors' workflow: ImmunoSEQ output lacked quality scores and full-length reads, limiting matched filtering. The data were produced by immunoSEQ multiplex PCR, yet TCRdb's version contains in-frame clones alone and is incomplete. V, J and clone size reflect that table, while D and trimming were determined from the DNA. The repertoire consists of hundreds of thousands of clones, with roughly four fifths occurring once and the leading ten covering about 11%. All participating donors were Caucasian adults from Nashville, Tennessee.

The clonotype originates from a woman aged 40 to 55 in good health. Some clones in this sample may be carry-over from other donors' samples. The sample comprised PBMCs. The chain has TRBV5-4 and TRBJ2-2; 10 nucleotides align to TRBD1. As DNA, the CDR3 is TGTGCCAGCAGCCCGGACAGGGGGGCCTCGAACACCGGGGAGCTGTTTTTT. Translation: CASSPDRGASNTGELFF.